This T cell receptor beta chain was captured by sequencing in a study of siplizumab effects on memory and regulatory T cells. General study points: Naive T cells looked more diverse than memory cells, and they looked like major contributors to the alloresponse. Assignment of a naive or memory phenotype failed for roughly 75-97% of the proliferating CD4+ or CD8+ clones.

As regards this clone: Antigen specificity is unknown.

Germline CDR1 is PRHDT and CDR2 is FYEKMQ (reference sequence). The CDR3 has 17 residues. The V and J ends lost 5 bases and 5 bases, in that order; junction bases with no gene match: 17. Repertoires were generated with immunoSEQ multiplex PCR, while TCRdb's copy carries only in-frame clones and drops some. The sample lists about 62,000 clones; around 80% were seen once. The genes are TRBV13 and TRBJ2-5, with TRBD1 matching over 7 bases. This clonotype was obtained from a human donor in good health. Material for sequencing was memory CD4+ T cells sorted from blood. CDR3 sequence (DNA): TGTGCCAGCAGCGAACGGACAGGTACTAAAAAGATGGAGACCCAGTACTTC. Its protein is CASSERTGTKKMETQYF.